This T cell receptor (beta chain) was documented in a study of T cell responses to AZD1222 COVID-19 vaccine. The study's findings and limits: Every sample of the repertoires postdated the peak T cell response.

On this clone itself: Its antigen is unknown.

Sequencing used immunoSEQ multiplex PCR; TCRdb keeps in-frame clones, though not all of them. The table records tens of thousands of clones, about nine tenths of them present only once. With 4 bases clipped from V and 6 bases from J, the junction kept 2 bases outside the gene matches. CDR3 length: 14 residues. Germline loops: CDR1 LNHNV, CDR2 YYDKDF (reference sequence). Sequencing used peripheral blood, obtained 28 days after the second AZD1222 dose. The source is an adult who received the AZD1222 COVID-19 vaccine. The J gene is TRBJ1-4, the V gene TRBV15; TRBD1 matches at 10 bases. The CDR3 region has the DNA TGTGCCACCAGCAAAGGGACAGGGGATGAAAAACTGTTTTTT. Protein sequence: CATSKGTGDEKLFF.